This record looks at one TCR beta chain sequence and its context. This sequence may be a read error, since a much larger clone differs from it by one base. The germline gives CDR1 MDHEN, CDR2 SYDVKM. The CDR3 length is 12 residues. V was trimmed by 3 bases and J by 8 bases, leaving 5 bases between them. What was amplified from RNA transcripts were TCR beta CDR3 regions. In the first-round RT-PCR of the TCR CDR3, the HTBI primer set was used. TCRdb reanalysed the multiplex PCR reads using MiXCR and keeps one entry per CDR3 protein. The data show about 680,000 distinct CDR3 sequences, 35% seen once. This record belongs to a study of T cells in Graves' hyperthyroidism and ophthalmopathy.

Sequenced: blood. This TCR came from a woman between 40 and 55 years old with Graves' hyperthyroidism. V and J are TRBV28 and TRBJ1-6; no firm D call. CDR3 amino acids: CASSFEYSPLHF. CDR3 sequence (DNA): TGTGCCAGCAGTTTTGAGTATTCACCCCTCCACTTT.